The clone carrying this T cell receptor beta chain was seen a handful of times. The antigen remains unidentified. Deletions cut 5 bases from V and 5 bases from J, with 13 bases between. The CDR3 contains 14 residues. Germline values: CDR1 SGHTA, CDR2 FQGTGA. This entry comes from a study of response to subunit inactivated influenza vaccine. TCRdb re-derived calls from the RT-PCR reads in MiXCR, one entry per CDR3 protein. In the table there are about 780,000 distinct CDR3 sequences, around a sixth of which are singletons. Study-wide findings and caveats: Authors suggested each seasonal influenza vaccination recruits few new T cells.

This sequence was found in a man aged 45-60 years who received an inactivated influenza vaccine. The chain links TRBV7-3 to TRBJ2-1; D may be TRBD1 (6 bases). The material was PBMCs from blood, obtained 4 to 6 days after vaccination. CDR3 nucleotide sequence: TGTGCCAGCAGCGGGGGCTCACCCAACAATGAGCAGTTCTTC. It encodes CASSGGSPNNEQFF.